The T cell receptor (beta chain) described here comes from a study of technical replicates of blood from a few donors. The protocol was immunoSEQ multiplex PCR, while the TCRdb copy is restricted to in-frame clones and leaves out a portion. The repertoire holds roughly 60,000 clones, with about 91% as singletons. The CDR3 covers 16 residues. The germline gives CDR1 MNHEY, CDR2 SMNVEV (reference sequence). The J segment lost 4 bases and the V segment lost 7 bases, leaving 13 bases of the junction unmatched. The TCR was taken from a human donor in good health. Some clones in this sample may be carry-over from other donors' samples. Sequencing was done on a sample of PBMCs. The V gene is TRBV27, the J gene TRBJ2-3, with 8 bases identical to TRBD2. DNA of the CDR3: TGTGCCAGCACCCCTCGGGAGGGTAGAGCCCCAGATACGCAGTATTTT. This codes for CASTPREGRAPDTQYF.